Included here is one T cell receptor beta chain sequence, with context. Its antigen remains unknown. Looked up from germline, CDR1 is SGHNT and CDR2 is YYREEE (reference sequence). The ends were cut back, 0 bases at V and 5 bases at J, with 8 bases in the middle. The CDR3 has 13 residues. This specimen comes from a study of cytomegalovirus exposure and HLA in healthy donors. Study-wide findings and caveats: A few of the chains that were CMV-associated were confirmed in vitro to be specific for CMV antigens.

TCRdb's table, derived via immunoSEQ multiplex PCR, lists solely in-frame clones and lacks some. The table includes about 140,000 clones, 84% detected once. The clonotype comes from a young woman in good health and CMV-seronegative. The gene calls are TRBV5-4 and TRBJ2-5; a weak D match, TRBD1 (5 bases). Material for sequencing was PBMCs. CDR3 amino acids: CASSLEGAETQYF. Here the CDR3 DNA reads TGTGCCAGCAGCTTGGAAGGGGCTGAGACCCAGTACTTC.